The 31 T cell receptor beta chains presented below share a single source sample, sequenced in a study of blood T cell repertoires in COVID-19. Only in-frame clones appear in the TCRdb table, and some are missing; sequencing was by immunoSEQ multiplex PCR. Here the sample spans 150,000 to 200,000 clones, about nine tenths being singletons. The material sequenced was peripheral blood. The source is a woman aged 55-70 years with COVID-19, enrolled during active disease.

On this clone: One junction end disagrees with the germline gene, perhaps due to a read error. This rearrangement joins TRBV7-7 to TRBJ2-1; 9 bases fit TRBD1. CDR1 and CDR2 (germline): SSHAT, FNYEAQ (reference sequence). The CDR3 loop spans 14 amino acids. CDR3 sequence (DNA): TGTGCTAGCAGCGCTGGACAGGGGTACAATGAGCAGTTCTTC. Translated, it gives CASSAGQGYNEQFF.

The chain has TRBV7-2 and TRBJ1-5; no definite D call. The CDR3 extends over 13 amino acids. In germline, CDR1 is SGHTA, CDR2 FQGNSA. Trimming removed 1 base from V and 6 bases from J, with 7 bases in between. The CDR3 loop is CASSLGGSQPQHF. The DNA for the CDR3 is TGTGCCAGCAGCTTAGGAGGCAGTCAGCCCCAGCATTTT.

The chain combines TRBV4-2 with TRBJ2-7; 7 bases line up with TRBD2. This CDR3 region has 15 residues. Germline-derived CDR1 and CDR2 are LGHNA and YNFKEQ. V shed 4 bases and J 4 bases; nucleotides not matched to a gene: 10. The CDR3 here is CASSLYGLGGYEQYF. CDR3 DNA sequence: TGTGCCAGCAGCCTTTATGGACTAGGTGGATACGAGCAGTACTTC.

The genes are TRBV7-9 and TRBJ2-5; 9 bases agree with TRBD1. The J segment lost 2 bases and the V segment lost 2 bases, leaving 6 bases of the junction unmatched. Looked up from germline, CDR1 is SEHNR and CDR2 is FQNEAQ (reference sequence). The CDR3 is made up of 16 amino acids. As DNA, the CDR3 is TGTGCCAGCAGCTTAACAGACAGGGGGTTTCAAGAGACCCAGTACTTC. Protein: CASSLTDRGFQETQYF. Together with reference TRBV7-9 and TRBJ2-5, the CDR3 gives the full variable domain: DTGVSQNPRHKITKRGQNVTFRCDPISEHNRLYWYRQTLGQGPEFLTYFQNEAQLEKSRLLSDRFSAERPKGSFSTLEIQRTEQGDSAMYLCASSLTDRGFQETQYFGPGTRLLVL.

V and J are TRBV5-1 and TRBJ2-1; TRBD2 agrees at 7 bases. V was pared by 4 bases and J by 0 bases, with 7 bases of the junction left unmatched. The CDR3 covers 16 residues. The germline CDR1 and CDR2 sequences are SGHRS and YFSETQ. The CDR3 DNA reads TGCGCCAGCAGCCCTTCCGGGAGGAACTCCTACAATGAGCAGTTCTTC. Translating gives CASSPSGRNSYNEQFF.

This rearrangement joins TRBV4-2 to TRBJ2-7, with TRBD2 matching 8 bases. Germline-derived CDR1 and CDR2 are LGHNA and YNFKEQ. The CDR3 has 16 amino acids. J gave up 4 bases and V 1 base, and 9 bases lay outside the gene matches. CDR3 residues: CASSQGAAGAGYEQYF. The CDR3 region has the DNA TGTGCCAGCAGCCAAGGGGCAGCGGGAGCTGGATACGAGCAGTACTTC.

This clone was seen once. This chain uses TRBV27 with TRBJ1-4; D gene ambiguous. CDR3 size: 14 residues. Between the trimmed V and J ends, which lost 3 bases and 6 bases, there was a span of 11 bases. Germline V gene sequence: CDR1 MNHEY, CDR2 SMNVEV (reference sequence). The CDR3 sequence: CASSFIQTDEKLFF. The CDR3 region has the DNA TGTGCCAGCAGTTTTATCCAGACTGATGAAAAACTGTTTTTT.

J is TRBJ2-7 and V is TRBV28, with 8 positions matching TRBD1. The CDR3 loop spans 17 amino acids. The germline gives CDR1 MDHEN, CDR2 SYDVKM. The J segment lost 0 bases and the V segment lost 4 bases, leaving 11 bases of the junction unmatched. CDR3 in amino acids: CASSSTPGGPSSYEQYF. The CDR3 nucleotides read TGTGCCAGCAGTTCCACTCCAGGGGGCCCCAGCTCCTACGAGCAGTACTTC. Together with reference TRBV28 and TRBJ2-7, the CDR3 gives the full variable domain: DVKVTQSSRYLVKRTGEKVFLECVQDMDHENMFWYRQDPGLGLRLIYFSYDVKMKEKGDIPEGYSVSREKKERFSLILESASTNQTSMYLCASSSTPGGPSSYEQYFGPGTRLTVT.

The rearrangement uses TRBV7-2 and TRBJ1-2, with TRBD1 as a possible D gene (5 bases). Trimming stripped 3 bases from V and 8 bases from J, with 19 bases between. Germline V gene data show CDR1 as SGHTA and CDR2 as FQGNSA. The CDR3 spans 15 residues. CDR3 DNA: TGTGCCAGCAGCTTCCTAGGGACCTCCGGAGGGGGCTACACCTTC. This encodes CASSFLGTSGGGYTF.

This chain uses TRBV19 with TRBJ1-1; D is possibly TRBD1 (5 bases). The CDR3 is 16 residues long. Germline values: CDR1 LNHDA, CDR2 SQIVND (reference sequence). Deletions cut 3 bases from V and 1 base from J, with 15 bases between. The CDR3 is CASSILAGSANTEAFF. DNA for the CDR3: TGTGCCAGTAGTATTCTGGCAGGGTCGGCGAACACTGAAGCTTTCTTT.

This chain links TRBV27 with TRBJ1-2; 8 bases map to TRBD1. The CDR3 runs 14 residues. V dropped 6 bases and J dropped 3; count of bases not matched to a gene: 6. Germline CDR1 is MNHEY and CDR2 is SMNVEV (reference sequence). The CDR3 nucleotides are TGTGCCAGCAGAACTACGGACAGGGACTATGGCTACACCTTC. This gives the protein CASRTTDRDYGYTF.

This clone was picked up one time. This chain connects TRBV19 to TRBJ1-4; D uncertain. CDR1 and CDR2 from the germline V gene are LNHDA and SQIVND (reference sequence). The length of the CDR3 is 12 residues. Trimming pared 5 bases from V and 12 bases from J, leaving 13 bases between. CDR3 amino acids: CASSSRRSQLFF. The CDR3 coding sequence is TGTGCCAGTAGTTCCAGACGGAGCCAACTGTTTTTT.

V gene TRBV5-1 combines with J gene TRBJ1-1, with D unresolved. Germline values: CDR1 SGHRS, CDR2 YFSETQ. This CDR3 is built from 13 residues. Trimming stripped 5 bases from V and 0 bases from J, with 8 bases between. The CDR3, as DNA: TGCGCCAGCAGTTTTTCAATGAACACTGAAGCTTTCTTT. It encodes CASSFSMNTEAFF.

This clone has only a few counts. The chain has TRBV19 and TRBJ2-7, with 9 bases that match TRBD1. V was pared by 4 bases and J by 3 bases, with 7 bases of the junction left unmatched. The CDR3 is made up of 15 amino acids. The germline CDR1 and CDR2 sequences are LNHDA and SQIVND (reference sequence). The CDR3 is CASSTRRDRDYEQYF. As DNA, the CDR3 is TGTGCCAGTAGTACTCGCCGGGACAGGGACTACGAGCAGTACTTC.

This clone was recorded once. This chain connects TRBV30 to TRBJ1-5; 9 nucleotides line up with TRBD1. The CDR3 is 14 residues long. In germline, CDR1 is GTSNPN, CDR2 SVGIG (reference sequence). V trimming: 0 bases; J trimming: 6 bases; junction bases outside the gene matches: 3. The CDR3 loop reads CAWSVTGGSQPQHF. The DNA of the CDR3 is TGTGCCTGGAGTGTTACAGGGGGCTCTCAGCCCCAGCATTTT.

The chain uses TRBV21-1 and TRBJ2-1; TRBD2, the table's D call, was not compared with the DNA. TRBV21-1 is shown as a pseudogene. CDR3 size: 14 residues. CDR3 in DNA: TGTGCCAGTCCCCGGGAGGGCTGTCCCAATGAGCAGTTCTTC. This sequence encodes CASPREGCPNEQFF.

This clone was found once. This rearrangement joins TRBV27 to TRBJ1-2, with 9 positions matching TRBD1. Germline values: CDR1 MNHEY, CDR2 SMNVEV (reference sequence). V dropped 7 bases and J dropped 4; count of bases not matched to a gene: 16. There are 17 residues in the CDR3. CDR3 in amino acids: CASTRTGQGAGRYGYTF. CDR3 nucleotides: TGTGCCAGCACGCGGACGGGACAGGGCGCGGGACGCTATGGCTACACCTTC.

The chain recombines TRBV24-1 with TRBJ2-2; weak D call: TRBD2 (6 bases). V lost 3 bases, J lost 8 bases, and 18 bases lay in between. The CDR3 totals 16 residues. CDR1 is KGHDR and CDR2 is SFDVKD in the germline V gene. The CDR3 region is CATSDPLRGSKGELFF. CDR3 sequence (DNA): TGTGCCACCAGTGATCCACTCCGGGGGTCCAAGGGGGAGCTGTTTTTT.

The chain uses TRBV6-6 and TRBJ1-5; 7 nucleotides align to TRBD1. V shed 2 bases and J 6 bases; nucleotides not matched to a gene: 4. This CDR3 spans 14 amino acids. Per the germline V gene, CDR1 is MNHNY and CDR2 is SVGAGI (reference sequence). CDR3 bases: TGTGCCAGCAGTTACGAGGGGGCAAGTCAGCCCCAGCATTTT. The encoded protein is CASSYEGASQPQHF.

This rearrangement joins TRBV23-1 to TRBJ2-2, with D perhaps TRBD2 (6 bases). TRBV23-1 is given ORF status, its function remaining uncertain. CDR3 length equals 15 residues. The V and J ends lost 0 bases and 4 bases respectively, with 9 bases between them. DNA of the CDR3: TGCGCCAGCAGTCAATCCGGGAGACCCACCGGGGAGCTGTTTTTT. This encodes CASSQSGRPTGELFF.

The chain uses TRBV10-3 and TRBJ1-4; unclear D gene. V lost 6 bases and J 3 bases, leaving 11 bases between the germline ends. Germline values: CDR1 ENHRY, CDR2 SYGVKD. The CDR3 is 14 amino acids. CDR3 nucleotides: TGTGCCATCAGGGCAGGTCGTCCTAATGAAAAACTGTTTTTT. It specifies CAIRAGRPNEKLFF.

The rearrangement joins TRBV7-9 to TRBJ1-1; 8 nucleotides line up with TRBD1. CDR1 is SEHNR and CDR2 is FQNEAQ in the germline V gene (reference sequence). J gave up 4 bases and V 10 bases, and 5 bases lay outside the gene matches. This CDR3 is built from 12 residues. CDR3 sequence: CATGQGSTEAFF. The CDR3 bases are TGTGCCACCGGACAGGGCAGCACTGAAGCTTTCTTT.

The CDR3 nucleotides are TGTGCCAGTAGTATAGTTCGGGGATTGTACTATGGCTACACCTTC. Its translation is CASSIVRGLYYGYTF. V gene TRBV19 combines with J gene TRBJ1-2; no reliable D call. The V end was cut by 1 base, the J end by 3 bases, with 12 bases between. This CDR3 region has 15 residues. Germline assignment: CDR1 LNHDA and CDR2 SQIVND (reference sequence).

The rearrangement uses TRBV19 and TRBJ2-1, with a possible D match to TRBD2 (5 bases). Per the germline V gene, CDR1 is LNHDA and CDR2 is SQIVND (reference sequence). CDR3 size: 12 residues. V shed 7 bases and J shed 4 bases, with 8 bases lying between them. The CDR3 region has the DNA TGTGCCAGTACGGCGGGTTACAATGAGCAGTTCTTC. Its translation is CASTAGYNEQFF.

The rearrangement links TRBV7-9 to TRBJ1-3; D not resolved. Deletions cut 2 bases from V and 0 bases from J, with 8 bases between. This CDR3 has 15 residues. Germline V CDR1 and CDR2: SEHNR, FQNEAQ (reference sequence). The DNA for the CDR3 is TGTGCCAGCAGCTTACTGCTACTCTCTGGAAACACCATATATTTT. Its protein product is CASSLLLLSGNTIYF. The whole variable domain, filled in from reference TRBV7-9 and TRBJ1-3, reads DTGVSQNPRHKITKRGQNVTFRCDPISEHNRLYWYRQTLGQGPEFLTYFQNEAQLEKSRLLSDRFSAERPKGSFSTLEIQRTEQGDSAMYLCASSLLLLSGNTIYFGEGSWLTVV.

As DNA, the CDR3 is TGTGCCAGCTCACCACAGCACACCGGGGAGCTGTTTTTT. This sequence encodes CASSPQHTGELFF. The chain couples TRBV18 to TRBJ2-2, with no clear D. CDR3 length: 13 residues. The germline gives CDR1 KGHSH, CDR2 LQKENI. Trimming cost V 1 base and J 3 bases, with 3 bases left between them.

The rearrangement joins TRBV19 to TRBJ1-1; TRBD1 agrees at 7 bases. Per germline, CDR1 LNHDA and CDR2 SQIVND (reference sequence). V shed 6 bases and J 1 base; nucleotides not matched to a gene: 14. This CDR3 spans 17 amino acids. The CDR3 nucleotides are TGTGCCAGTAGATACGCTCAGGGGGGTAAACGGAACACTGAAGCTTTCTTT. Translating gives CASRYAQGGKRNTEAFF. Looking up the rest from reference TRBV19 and TRBJ1-1 gives the full variable domain: DGGITQSPKYLFRKEGQNVTLSCEQNLNHDAMYWYRQDPGQGLRLIYYSQIVNDFQKGDIAEGYSVSREKKESFPLTVTSAQKNPTAFYLCASRYAQGGKRNTEAFFGQGTRLTVV.

The chain combines TRBV5-4 with TRBJ2-1; the D gene is possibly TRBD2 (5 bases). CDR3 length: 16 residues. CDR1 and CDR2 from the germline V gene are SGHNT and YYREEE (reference sequence). Trimming cost V 3 bases and J 3 bases, with 16 bases left between them. The CDR3 loop reads CASSSHLGALYNEQFF. CDR3 in DNA: TGTGCCAGCAGCTCGCATCTGGGAGCCCTCTACAATGAGCAGTTCTTC.

The chain combines TRBV7-3 with TRBJ2-1; TRBD1 agrees at 9 bases. Germline CDR1 and CDR2: SGHTA and FQGTGA. J lost 5 bases, V lost 1 base, and 6 bases had no gene match. This CDR3 is built from 16 residues. CDR3 loop: CASSLMGQGINNEQFF. Written as DNA, the CDR3 is TGTGCCAGCAGCTTAATGGGACAGGGTATCAACAATGAGCAGTTCTTC.

V usage is TRBV7-9 and J usage is TRBJ1-2, with 7 bases lining up with TRBD1. The CDR3 runs 13 residues. V dropped 1 base and J dropped 8; count of bases not matched to a gene: 4. Germline V CDR1 and CDR2: SEHNR, FQNEAQ (reference sequence). CDR3 sequence reads: CASSLEQGRGYTF. The CDR3 bases are TGTGCCAGCAGCTTAGAACAGGGGCGAGGCTACACCTTC.

The chain joins TRBV7-2 to TRBJ1-1, with D perhaps TRBD1 (6 bases). Germline lookup yields CDR1 SGHTA and CDR2 FQGNSA. The CDR3 has 15 amino acids. Trimming left V 0 bases short and J 4 bases short, with 12 bases between. CDR3 protein: CASSLAQGRGTEAFF. The CDR3 region has the DNA TGTGCCAGCAGCTTAGCGCAGGGGAGGGGCACTGAAGCTTTCTTT. Combining the CDR3 with reference TRBV7-2 and TRBJ1-1 gives the whole variable domain GAGVSQSPSNKVTEKGKDVELRCDPISGHTALYWYRQSLGQGLEFLIYFQGNSAPDKSGLPSDRFSAERTGGSVSTLTIQRTQQEDSAVYLCASSLAQGRGTEAFFGQGTRLTVV.